Each of the 16 T cell receptor beta chains below was sequenced from the same sample in a study of blood T cell repertoires in COVID-19. The method was immunoSEQ multiplex PCR; TCRdb's version includes in-frame clones alone and lacks a portion of them. The repertoire holds roughly 73,000 clones, with around three quarters as singletons. Source material: peripheral blood. These TCRs come from a human donor in a cohort sampled during active COVID-19.

Only one count was recorded for this clone. The gene calls are TRBV12-3 or TRBV12-4 and TRBJ2-1, with unresolved D. Trimming took off 2 bases at V and 6 bases at J, with 8 bases between the two ends. This CDR3 spans 13 amino acids. In DNA form, the CDR3 reads TGTGCCAGCAGTTTACTAGTCTCCAATGAGCAGTTCTTC. Protein: CASSLLVSNEQFF.

J is TRBJ2-1 and V is TRBV10-2, with 7 bases aligning to TRBD1. Germline V gene data show CDR1 as WSHSY and CDR2 as SAAADI. The length of the CDR3 is 17 residues. The trim removed 4 bases at V and 6 bases at J, leaving 15 bases unmatched. The CDR3 loop reads CASSGKRGPPEFNEQFF. CDR3 DNA: TGCGCCAGCAGTGGGAAGAGGGGGCCTCCAGAGTTCAATGAGCAGTTCTTC.

This sequence joins TRBV7-2 and TRBJ2-1, with a weak D call TRBD2 (5 bases). The germline CDR1 and CDR2 sequences are SGHTA and FQGNSA. Trimming pared 7 bases from V and 7 bases from J, leaving 26 bases between. The CDR3 totals 17 residues. The CDR3 is CASMGGRTNSRGNEQFF. The CDR3 DNA reads TGTGCCAGCATGGGTGGCAGAACAAACTCGCGAGGGAATGAGCAGTTCTTC.

The rearrangement links TRBV19 to TRBJ2-7, with 13 positions matching TRBD2. This CDR3 is 20 amino acids long. The trim removed 4 bases at V and 5 bases at J, leaving 20 bases unmatched. In germline, CDR1 is LNHDA, CDR2 SQIVND (reference sequence). The CDR3 region has the DNA TGTGCCAGTAGTACAGGCGGGCCGGGACTAGCGGGACACACCGGGCACGAGCAGTACTTC. Protein: CASSTGGPGLAGHTGHEQYF.

The V and J genes are TRBV11-2 and TRBJ2-3, with D perhaps matching TRBD2 (6 bases). The CDR3 spans 14 residues. Trimming left V 5 bases short and J 10 bases short, with 19 bases between. CDR1 is SGHAT, CDR2 FQNNGV, per germline. CDR3 nucleotide sequence: TGTGCCAGCAGCGAAGGGACTGCGGGCGCGGCGCAGTATTTT. This translates into CASSEGTAGAAQYF.

The chain carries TRBV5-1 and TRBJ2-7; TRBD1 aligns across 10 bases. The germline CDR1 and CDR2 sequences are SGHRS and YFSETQ. The CDR3 loop spans 15 amino acids. V lost 1 base and J lost 2; bases outside the gene matches: 3. CDR3 DNA: TGCGCCAGCAGCTTGACCGGGACAGGGGCCTACGAGCAGTACTTC. Its protein product is CASSLTGTGAYEQYF.

This clone was counted a few times. The rearrangement joins TRBV6-6 to TRBJ2-7; D is possibly TRBD1 (5 bases). There are 13 residues in the CDR3. Germline V gene data show CDR1 as MNHNY and CDR2 as SVGAGI (reference sequence). Trimming shortened V by 6 bases and J by 12 bases, and 21 bases separated the two germline ends. The CDR3 bases are TGTGCCAGCAGCCCCAACCGGTCTCAGGGCTTGTACTTC. Protein: CASSPNRSQGLYF.

The chain has TRBV11-2 and TRBJ1-5; D is perhaps TRBD1 (6 bases). The germline CDR1 and CDR2 sequences are SGHAT and FQNNGV. V lost 7 bases and J 0 bases, leaving 10 bases between the germline ends. The CDR3 loop spans 14 amino acids. The CDR3 sequence is CASNQGISNQPQHF. The DNA for the CDR3 is TGTGCCAGCAACCAGGGGATTAGCAATCAGCCCCAGCATTTT.

This chain uses TRBV14 with TRBJ2-3, with a weak D call TRBD2 (6 bases). CDR1 SGHDN and CDR2 FVKESK come from the germline V gene. The CDR3 covers 17 residues. Between the trimmed V and J ends, which lost 5 bases and 8 bases, there was a span of 26 bases. CDR3 nucleotide sequence: TGTGCCAGCAGCTTAAATACCGGGACTTCACGGAAGGGTACGCAGTATTTT. Amino acids: CASSLNTGTSRKGTQYF.

The chain recombines TRBV21-1 with TRBJ1-3; the D call TRBD1 from the table was never checked on the DNA. TRBV21-1 is a pseudogene. CDR3 length equals 16 residues. CDR3 coding DNA: TGTGCCAGTTCTCCCACACAGGCCTACTCTGGAAACACCATATATTTT. Residues: CASSPTQAYSGNTIYF.

The chain recombines TRBV28 with TRBJ1-2; TRBD1 is a possible D gene (6 bases). The CDR3 sequence is 15 residues long. Germline V gene lookup returns CDR1 MDHEN and CDR2 SYDVKM. V was trimmed by 6 bases and J by 4 bases, leaving 18 bases between them. This CDR3 reads CASRLTGLDGYGYTF. For the CDR3, the DNA is TGTGCCAGCAGGTTGACAGGACTAGATGGCTATGGCTACACCTTC.

This rearrangement joins TRBV7-2 to TRBJ2-3, with D possibly being TRBD2 (6 bases). Germline loops: CDR1 SGHTA, CDR2 FQGNSA. Trimming removed 0 bases at V and 2 bases at J, with 12 bases between. CDR3 length equals 16 residues. CDR3 residues: CASSLAQAGTTDTQYF. CDR3 in DNA: TGTGCCAGCAGCTTAGCGCAGGCGGGAACCACAGATACGCAGTATTTT.

This chain links TRBV27 with TRBJ2-7, with 7 bases lining up with TRBD1. V gave up 3 bases and J gave up 4 bases; unmatched junction bases: 9. The CDR3 is 15 amino acids. Germline V gives CDR1 MNHEY, CDR2 SMNVEV (reference sequence). CDR3 coding DNA: TGTGCCAGCAGTTTTGCTGGACAGGAAGGATACGAGCAGTACTTC. Its translation is CASSFAGQEGYEQYF.

This chain connects TRBV6-5 to TRBJ1-5; TRBD1 matches at 7 bases. Germline CDR1 and CDR2: MNHEY and SVGAGI. Trimming cost V 6 bases and J 1 base; bases outside gene matches: 3. The CDR3 runs to 14 residues. CDR3 DNA sequence: TGTGCCAGCAGCGACAGGGTAAGCAATCAGCCCCAGCATTTT. Its protein is CASSDRVSNQPQHF.

The chain links TRBV7-9 to TRBJ2-4; D ambiguous. Per the germline V gene, CDR1 is SEHNR and CDR2 is FQNEAQ (reference sequence). There are 13 residues in the CDR3. V lost 5 bases and J 1 base, leaving 6 bases between the germline ends. The CDR3 region has the DNA TGTGCCAGCAGCCGAGAGGCCAAAAACATTCAGTACTTC. Protein sequence: CASSREAKNIQYF.

V usage is TRBV19 and J usage is TRBJ2-1; 9 positions agree with TRBD1. Germline V CDR1 and CDR2: LNHDA, SQIVND (reference sequence). This CDR3 region has 15 residues. The junction had 13 bases not matched to a gene; V was cut back by 7 bases and J by 9 bases. The CDR3 DNA reads as TGTGCCAGTAAGGCCGGGGACAGGGTTATCAGTGAGCAGTTCTTC. Protein: CASKAGDRVISEQFF. The full variable domain, in which reference TRBV19 and TRBJ2-1 provide the parts outside the CDR3, is DGGITQSPKYLFRKEGQNVTLSCEQNLNHDAMYWYRQDPGQGLRLIYYSQIVNDFQKGDIAEGYSVSREKKESFPLTVTSAQKNPTAFYLCASKAGDRVISEQFFGPGTRLTVL.